This TCR beta chain came from a study of T cell repertoires in cytomegalovirus infection. About the study: Indications came from public TCR beta signatures; they pointed to CMV infection and to a matching HLA type. The study, taken as a whole, reports: HLA-C-restricted CMV-specific TCR beta clonotypes prevailed in the ex vivo response. The study identified carriers of CMV plus the relevant HLA from cumulative public TCR beta family frequency.

Germline V gives CDR1 SGHVS, CDR2 FNYEAQ. Unmatched junction bases numbered 12, after V lost 0 bases and J lost 1 base. The CDR3 totals 20 residues. This clonotype appeared many times. Its antigen remains unidentified. TCRdb analysed the reads with MiXCR anew, one entry per CDR3 protein. The sample consists of around 450,000 distinct CDR3 sequences, 31% of them appearing once. The chain couples TRBV7-6 to TRBJ2-2; TRBD1 matches 9 bases. The receptor was derived from a human donor in good health (CMV status not recorded). Some clones in this sample may be carry-over from other donors' samples. Material: PBMCs. The CDR3 loop is CASSLARPGTGTMNTGELFF. The CDR3 DNA is TGTGCCAGCAGCTTAGCCCGTCCCGGGACAGGGACAATGAACACCGGGGAGCTGTTTTTT.